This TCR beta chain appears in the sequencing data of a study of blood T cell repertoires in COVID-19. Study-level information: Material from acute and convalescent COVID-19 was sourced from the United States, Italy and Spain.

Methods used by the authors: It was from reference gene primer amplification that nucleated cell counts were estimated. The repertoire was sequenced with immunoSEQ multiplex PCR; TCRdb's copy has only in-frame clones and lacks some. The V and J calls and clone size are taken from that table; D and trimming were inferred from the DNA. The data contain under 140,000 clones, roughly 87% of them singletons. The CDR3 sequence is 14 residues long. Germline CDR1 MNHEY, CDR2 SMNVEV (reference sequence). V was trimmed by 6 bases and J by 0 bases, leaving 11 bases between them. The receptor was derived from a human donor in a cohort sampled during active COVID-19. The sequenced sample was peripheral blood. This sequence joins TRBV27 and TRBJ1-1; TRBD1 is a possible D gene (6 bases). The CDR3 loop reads CASRPDRMNTEAFF. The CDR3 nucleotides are TGTGCCAGCAGGCCGGACAGAATGAACACTGAAGCTTTCTTT.